This T cell receptor (beta chain) was captured by sequencing in a study of shared clonotypes between healthy human individuals. Study in general: The donor group consisted of two women and a few men, aged 18 to 49. Study findings and constraints: Blood was the sole source, and tissue repertoires probably differ.

CDR1 and CDR2 from the germline V gene are SGHTA and FQGNSA. Unmatched junction bases numbered 10, after V lost 4 bases and J lost 8 bases. The CDR3 loop spans 14 amino acids. The genomic DNA of each subset was split evenly across several immunoSEQ plates. The quantity of DNA used in unsorted PBMC replicate PCRs was approximately 270 ng, corresponding to about 30,000 T cell genomes. The protocol was immunoSEQ multiplex PCR, while the TCRdb copy is restricted to in-frame clones and leaves out a portion. The sample contains more than 400,000 clones, over 70% of which appear only once. Comment on this clone: What it recognizes is unknown.

V and J are TRBV7-2 and TRBJ1-1; 7 bases match TRBD1. Sequencing used PBMCs. The TCR was taken from a woman aged 40-49 years in good health. Some clones in this sample may be carry-over from other donors' samples. The CDR3 region is CASSSQGGAGEAFF. The DNA for the CDR3 is TGTGCCAGCAGCTCCCAAGGGGGCGCAGGCGAAGCTTTCTTT.